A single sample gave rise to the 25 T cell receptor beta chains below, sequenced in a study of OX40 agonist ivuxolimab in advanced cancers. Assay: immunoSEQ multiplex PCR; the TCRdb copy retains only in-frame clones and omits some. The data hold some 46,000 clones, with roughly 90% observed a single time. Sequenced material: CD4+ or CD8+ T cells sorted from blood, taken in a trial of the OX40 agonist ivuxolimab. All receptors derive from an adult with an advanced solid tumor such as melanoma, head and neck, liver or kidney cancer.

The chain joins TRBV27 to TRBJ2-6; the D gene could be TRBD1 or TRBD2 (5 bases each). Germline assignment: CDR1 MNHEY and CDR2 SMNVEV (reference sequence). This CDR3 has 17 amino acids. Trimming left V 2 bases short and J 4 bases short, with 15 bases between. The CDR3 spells CASSLKSPGDGANVLTF. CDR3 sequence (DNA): TGTGCCAGCAGTTTAAAGTCTCCCGGGGACGGGGCCAACGTCCTGACTTTC.

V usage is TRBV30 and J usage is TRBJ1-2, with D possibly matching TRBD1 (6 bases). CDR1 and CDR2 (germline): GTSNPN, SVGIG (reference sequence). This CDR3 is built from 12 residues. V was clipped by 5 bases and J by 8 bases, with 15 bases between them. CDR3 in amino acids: CAWPNRVGGYTF. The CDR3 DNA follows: TGTGCCTGGCCGAACAGGGTGGGCGGCTACACCTTC. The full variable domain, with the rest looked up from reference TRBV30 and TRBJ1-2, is SQTIHQWPATLVQPVGSPLSLECTVEGTSNPNLYWYRQAAGRGLQLLFYSVGIGQISSEVPQNLSASRPQDRQFILSSKKLLLSDSGFYLCAWPNRVGGYTFGSGTRLTVV.

The CDR3 region has the DNA TGTGCCAGCAGTTCCCGAAACTATGGCTACACCTTC. Translation gives CASSSRNYGYTF. The chain joins TRBV27 to TRBJ1-2, with unresolved D. The CDR3 sequence is 12 residues long. CDR1 and CDR2 (germline): MNHEY, SMNVEV (reference sequence). V was pared by 4 bases and J by 2 bases, with 5 bases between.

The CDR3 nucleotides are TGTGCCAGTGGACTCCCGGGACAGGGGGCTGACTATGGCTACACCTTC. It encodes CASGLPGQGADYGYTF. The J gene is TRBJ1-2, the V gene TRBV19; 12 bases match TRBD1. The junction had 10 bases not matched to a gene; V was cut back by 8 bases and J by 3 bases. The CDR3 is 16 residues long. Germline V gene sequence: CDR1 LNHDA, CDR2 SQIVND (reference sequence).

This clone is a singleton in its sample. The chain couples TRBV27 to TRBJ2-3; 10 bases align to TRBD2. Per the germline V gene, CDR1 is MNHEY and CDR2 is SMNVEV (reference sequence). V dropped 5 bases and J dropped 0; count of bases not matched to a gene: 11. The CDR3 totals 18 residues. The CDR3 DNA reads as TGTGCCAGCAGTCTTCTTAGCGGGGGGATTAAGAGCACAGATACGCAGTATTTT. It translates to CASSLLSGGIKSTDTQYF.

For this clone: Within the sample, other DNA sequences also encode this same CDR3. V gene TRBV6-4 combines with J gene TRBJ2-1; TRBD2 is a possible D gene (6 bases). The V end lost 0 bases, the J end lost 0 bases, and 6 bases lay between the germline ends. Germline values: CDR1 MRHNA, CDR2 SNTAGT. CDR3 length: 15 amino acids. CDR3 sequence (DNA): TGTGCCAGCAGTGACTCTAGCGGCTCCTACAATGAGCAGTTCTTC. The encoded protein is CASSDSSGSYNEQFF.

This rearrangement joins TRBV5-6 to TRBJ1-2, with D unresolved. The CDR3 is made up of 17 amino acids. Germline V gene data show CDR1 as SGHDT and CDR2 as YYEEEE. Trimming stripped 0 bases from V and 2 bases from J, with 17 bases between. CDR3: CASSLDPRTNKNYGYTF. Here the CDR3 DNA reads TGTGCCAGCAGCTTGGATCCTCGGACCAATAAGAACTATGGCTACACCTTC.

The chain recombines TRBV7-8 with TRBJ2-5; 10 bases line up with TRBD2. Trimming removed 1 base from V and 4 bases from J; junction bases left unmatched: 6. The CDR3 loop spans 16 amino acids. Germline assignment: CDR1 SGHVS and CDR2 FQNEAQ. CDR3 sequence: CASSLESGGAGETQYF. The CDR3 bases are TGTGCCAGCAGCTTAGAAAGCGGGGGGGCTGGAGAGACCCAGTACTTC. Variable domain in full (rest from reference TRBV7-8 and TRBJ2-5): GAGVSQSPRYKVAKRGQDVALRCDPISGHVSLFWYQQALGQGPEFLTYFQNEAQLDKSGLPSDRFFAERPEGSVSTLKIQRTQQEDSAVYLCASSLESGGAGETQYFGPGTRLLVL.

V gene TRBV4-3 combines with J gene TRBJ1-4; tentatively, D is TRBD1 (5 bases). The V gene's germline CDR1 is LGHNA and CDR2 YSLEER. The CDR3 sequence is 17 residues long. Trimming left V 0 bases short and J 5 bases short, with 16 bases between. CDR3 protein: CASSQEATGTLNEKLFF. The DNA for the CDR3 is TGCGCCAGCAGCCAAGAGGCGACCGGGACCTTGAATGAAAAACTGTTTTTT.

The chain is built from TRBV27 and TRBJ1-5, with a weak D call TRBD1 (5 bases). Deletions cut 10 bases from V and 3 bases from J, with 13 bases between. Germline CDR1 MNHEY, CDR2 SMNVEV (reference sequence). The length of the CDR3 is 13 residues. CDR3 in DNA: TGTGCCATCGGGGGACCTTTCAATCAGCCCCAGCATTTT. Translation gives CAIGGPFNQPQHF.

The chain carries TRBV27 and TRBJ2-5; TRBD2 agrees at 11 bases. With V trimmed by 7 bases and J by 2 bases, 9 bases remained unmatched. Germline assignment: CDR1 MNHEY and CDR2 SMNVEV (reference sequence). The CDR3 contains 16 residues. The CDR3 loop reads CASTHRASGGQETQYF. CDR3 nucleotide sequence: TGTGCCAGCACCCATAGGGCTAGCGGGGGGCAAGAGACCCAGTACTTC.

The CDR3 spells CASSLLAAGETQYF. The DNA for the CDR3 is TGTGCCAGCAGCTTACTCGCGGCAGGGGAGACCCAGTACTTC. V gene TRBV13 combines with J gene TRBJ2-5; tentative D call: TRBD1 (5 bases). CDR1 is PRHDT, CDR2 FYEKMQ, per germline (reference sequence). The CDR3 sequence is 14 residues long. V lost 2 bases, J lost 5 bases, and 12 bases lay in between.

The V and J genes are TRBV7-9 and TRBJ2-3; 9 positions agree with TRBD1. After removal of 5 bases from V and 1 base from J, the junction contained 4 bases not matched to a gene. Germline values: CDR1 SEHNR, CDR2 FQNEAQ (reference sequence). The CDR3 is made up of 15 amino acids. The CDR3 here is CASSKGQGGTDTQYF. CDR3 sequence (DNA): TGTGCCAGCAGCAAGGGACAGGGCGGCACAGATACGCAGTATTTT.

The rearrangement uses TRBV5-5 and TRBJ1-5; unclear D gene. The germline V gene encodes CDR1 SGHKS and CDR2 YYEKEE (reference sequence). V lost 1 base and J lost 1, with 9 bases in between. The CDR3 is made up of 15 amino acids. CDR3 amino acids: CASSLRATSNQPQHF. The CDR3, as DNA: TGTGCCAGCAGCTTGAGGGCAACCAGCAATCAGCCCCAGCATTTT.

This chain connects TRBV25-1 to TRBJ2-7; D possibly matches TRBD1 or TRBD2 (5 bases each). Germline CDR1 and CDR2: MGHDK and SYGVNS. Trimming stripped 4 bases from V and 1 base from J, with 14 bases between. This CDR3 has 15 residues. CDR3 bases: TGTGCCAGCAGTGGATGGGGGACCCTTTCCTACGAGCAGTACTTC. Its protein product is CASSGWGTLSYEQYF.

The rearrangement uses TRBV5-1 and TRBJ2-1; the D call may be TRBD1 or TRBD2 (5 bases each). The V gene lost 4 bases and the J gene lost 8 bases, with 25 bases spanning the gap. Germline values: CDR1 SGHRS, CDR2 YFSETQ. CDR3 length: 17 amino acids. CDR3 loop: CASSPSGAPPQVHEQFF. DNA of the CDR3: TGCGCCAGCAGCCCCTCCGGGGCCCCGCCTCAGGTACATGAGCAGTTCTTC.

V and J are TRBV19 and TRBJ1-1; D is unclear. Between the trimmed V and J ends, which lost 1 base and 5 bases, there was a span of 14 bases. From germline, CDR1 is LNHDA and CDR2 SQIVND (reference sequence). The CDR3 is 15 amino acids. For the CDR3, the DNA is TGTGCCAGTAGTATAGGGGTGCGGGTTGAAACTGAAGCTTTCTTT. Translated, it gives CASSIGVRVETEAFF.

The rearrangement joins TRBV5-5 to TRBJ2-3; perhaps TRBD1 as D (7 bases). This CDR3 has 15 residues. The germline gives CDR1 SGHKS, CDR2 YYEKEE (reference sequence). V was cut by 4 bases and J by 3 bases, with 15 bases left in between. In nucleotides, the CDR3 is TGTGCCAGCAGCCGGGACAGCCGGGGGACAGATACGCAGTATTTT. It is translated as CASSRDSRGTDTQYF.

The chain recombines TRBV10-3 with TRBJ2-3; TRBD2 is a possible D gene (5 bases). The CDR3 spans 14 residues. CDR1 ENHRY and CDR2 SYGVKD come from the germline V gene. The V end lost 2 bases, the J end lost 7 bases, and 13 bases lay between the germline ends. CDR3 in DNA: TGTGCCATCAGTGAGAAAGGAGAGACTAATACGCAGTATTTT. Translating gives CAISEKGETNTQYF.

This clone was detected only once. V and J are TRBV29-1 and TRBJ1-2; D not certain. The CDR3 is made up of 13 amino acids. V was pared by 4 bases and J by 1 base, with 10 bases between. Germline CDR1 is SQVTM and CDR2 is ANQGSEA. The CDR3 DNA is TGCAGCGTTGGAGCCGAGCTTAACTATGGCTACACCTTC. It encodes CSVGAELNYGYTF.

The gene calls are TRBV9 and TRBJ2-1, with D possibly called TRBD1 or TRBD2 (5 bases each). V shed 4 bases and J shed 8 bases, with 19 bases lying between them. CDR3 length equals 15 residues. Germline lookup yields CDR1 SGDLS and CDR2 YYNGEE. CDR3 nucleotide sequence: TGTGCCAGCAGCTTCCGGATGAGACTGGGGGATGAGCAGTTCTTC. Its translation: CASSFRMRLGDEQFF.

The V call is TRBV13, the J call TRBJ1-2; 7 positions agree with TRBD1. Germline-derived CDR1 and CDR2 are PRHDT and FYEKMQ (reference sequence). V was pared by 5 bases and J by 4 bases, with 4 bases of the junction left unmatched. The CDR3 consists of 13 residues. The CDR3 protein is CASSQGQTYGYTF. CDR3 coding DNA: TGTGCCAGCAGCCAGGGACAGACCTATGGCTACACCTTC.

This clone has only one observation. The CDR3 DNA reads as TGTGCCATCAGTGAGGCCCTAGCGGGAGATGCAGATACGCAGTATTTT. Residues: CAISEALAGDADTQYF. The chain is built from TRBV10-3 and TRBJ2-3; TRBD2 agrees at 10 bases. This CDR3 is 16 amino acids long. Germline CDR1 is ENHRY and CDR2 is SYGVKD. After removal of 2 bases from V and 4 bases from J, the junction contained 6 bases not matched to a gene.

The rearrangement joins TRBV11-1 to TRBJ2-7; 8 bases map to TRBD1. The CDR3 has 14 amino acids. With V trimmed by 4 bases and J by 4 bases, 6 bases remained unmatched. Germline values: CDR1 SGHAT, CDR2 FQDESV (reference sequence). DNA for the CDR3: TGTGCCAGCAGCTCCCCGGACAGGGATTACGAGCAGTACTTC. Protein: CASSSPDRDYEQYF.

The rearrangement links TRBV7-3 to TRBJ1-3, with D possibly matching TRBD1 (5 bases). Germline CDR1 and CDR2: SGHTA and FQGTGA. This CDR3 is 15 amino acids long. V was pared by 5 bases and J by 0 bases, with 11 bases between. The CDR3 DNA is TGTGCCAGCAGCCCAGTGGGGGGCTCTGGAAACACCATATATTTT. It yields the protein CASSPVGGSGNTIYF. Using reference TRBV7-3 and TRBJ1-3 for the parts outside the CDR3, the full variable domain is GAGVSQTPSNKVTEKGKYVELRCDPISGHTALYWYRQSLGQGPEFLIYFQGTGAADDSGLPNDRFFAVRPEGSVSTLKIQRTERGDSAVYLCASSPVGGSGNTIYFGEGSWLTVV.